This TCR beta chain was captured in a study of T cell responses to AZD1222 COVID-19 vaccine. Method: immunoSEQ multiplex PCR; TCRdb's copy keeps in-frame clones and lacks some. The table includes around 140,000 clones, 80% to 90% detected once. The source of this sequence is an adult in good health. This material consisted of peripheral blood, taken on day 0 of AZD1222 vaccination.

CDR3 in amino acids: CASSLSRAPGHEQYF. In DNA, the CDR3 is TGTGCCAGCAGTTTATCCCGGGCCCCGGGCCACGAGCAGTACTTC. The V gene is TRBV27, the J gene TRBJ2-7, with no clear D. There are 15 residues in the CDR3. Trimming cost V 0 bases and J 5 bases, with 14 bases left between them. The V gene's germline CDR1 is MNHEY and CDR2 SMNVEV (reference sequence).